The 10 T cell receptor beta chains reported below all come from one sample, sequenced in a study of shared clonotypes between healthy human individuals. The assay was immunoSEQ multiplex PCR, and TCRdb's table has in-frame clones only and misses some. The repertoire holds 2 million to 3 million clones, with 80% to 95% as singletons. The specimen was naive CD4+ T cells from PBMCs. Sample subset: CD45RA+ positively selected. The receptors come from a young man in good health. Some clones in this sample may be carry-over from other donors' samples.

V usage is TRBV11-2 and J usage is TRBJ1-2; tentative D call: TRBD1 (6 bases). This CDR3 has 16 amino acids. Trimming took off 3 bases at V and 2 bases at J, with 16 bases between the two ends. From germline, CDR1 is SGHAT and CDR2 FQNNGV. The CDR3 DNA reads as TGTGCCAGCAGCTTTGACACAGGGAGTCGAAACTATGGCTACACCTTC. It codes for CASSFDTGSRNYGYTF.

This chain joins TRBV18 and TRBJ2-1, with 14 bases aligning to TRBD2. Germline V lookup: CDR1 KGHSH, CDR2 LQKENI. Trimming cost V 3 bases and J 0 bases; bases outside gene matches: 4. The CDR3 extends over 18 amino acids. The CDR3 DNA is TGTGCCAGCTCACCGCGGACTAGCGGGGGGAGCTCCTACAATGAGCAGTTCTTC. This translates into CASSPRTSGGSSYNEQFF.

The CDR3: CASSRLAGYEQYF. CDR3 sequence (DNA): TGCGCCAGCAGCCGGCTAGCGGGGTACGAGCAGTACTTC. The gene calls are TRBV5-1 and TRBJ2-7; 9 positions match TRBD2. After removal of 4 bases from V and 4 bases from J, the junction contained 3 bases not matched to a gene. This CDR3 is 13 amino acids long. Germline loops: CDR1 SGHRS, CDR2 YFSETQ.

The chain recombines TRBV5-4 with TRBJ2-2, with D possibly being TRBD2 (5 bases). The CDR3 is 14 amino acids. The germline V gene encodes CDR1 SGHNT and CDR2 YYREEE (reference sequence). V was cut by 1 base and J by 1 base, with 5 bases left in between. The CDR3 loop is CASSLSGNTGELFF. CDR3 coding DNA: TGTGCCAGCAGCTTGAGCGGGAACACCGGGGAGCTGTTTTTT.

The chain is built from TRBV19 and TRBJ2-1; D remains unclear. The CDR3 consists of 15 residues. CDR1 is LNHDA, CDR2 SQIVND, per germline (reference sequence). The ends were cut back, 4 bases at V and 6 bases at J, with 16 bases in the middle. Here the CDR3 reads CASSTILDHGNEQFF. In nucleotides, the CDR3 is TGTGCCAGTAGTACTATACTGGACCACGGCAATGAGCAGTTCTTC.

This chain connects TRBV11-3 to TRBJ2-2; D possibly corresponds to TRBD1 (6 bases). This CDR3 is 17 amino acids long. Germline assignment: CDR1 SGHNT and CDR2 YENEEA. Between the trimmed V and J ends, which lost 5 bases and 3 bases, there was a span of 19 bases. CDR3 DNA: TGTGCCAGCAGCCCAGATTCCGGGGCAGGGGACACCGGGGAGCTGTTTTTT. This gives the protein CASSPDSGAGDTGELFF.

The chain joins TRBV27 to TRBJ2-6, with a weak D call TRBD1 (5 bases). V was clipped by 6 bases and J by 2 bases, with 8 bases between them. Germline V CDR1 and CDR2: MNHEY, SMNVEV (reference sequence). CDR3 length equals 14 residues. CDR3 amino acids: CASREGAGANVLTF. In DNA, the CDR3 is TGTGCCAGCAGGGAAGGGGCTGGGGCCAACGTCCTGACTTTC.

The DNA for the CDR3 is TGTGCCAGCAGCTTAGAGCGGGGGGACGGTGAAGCTTTCTTT. This translates into CASSLERGDGEAFF. The chain links TRBV7-9 to TRBJ1-1, with D perhaps matching TRBD1 (5 bases). V lost 1 base and J 7 bases, leaving 13 bases between the germline ends. The CDR3 covers 14 residues. Germline V gene sequence: CDR1 SEHNR, CDR2 FQNEAQ (reference sequence).

The chain joins TRBV27 to TRBJ1-5; D remains unclear. Trimming cost V 5 bases and J 3 bases, with 17 bases left between them. The CDR3 has 16 amino acids. Germline CDR1 reads MNHEY; CDR2 reads SMNVEV (reference sequence). CDR3 in amino acids: CASSPLGGQINQPQHF. CDR3 DNA sequence: TGTGCCAGCAGTCCACTGGGAGGGCAGATCAATCAGCCCCAGCATTTT.

This chain uses TRBV5-1 with TRBJ2-2; no clear D. Germline V CDR1 and CDR2: SGHRS, YFSETQ. V dropped 1 base and J dropped 6 bases, with 7 bases sitting between them. The CDR3 is 13 residues long. The CDR3 DNA sequence: TGCGCCAGCAGCTTGAGTAGGGCCGGGGAGCTGTTTTTT. Protein: CASSLSRAGELFF.